Shown below are 8 T cell receptor beta chains from a single sample sequenced in a study of graft-versus-host responses after intestinal transplantation. Profiled with immunoSEQ multiplex PCR; TCRdb holds only in-frame clones, not every one. The sample has roughly 7,400 clones, 55% to 75% seen once. Intraepithelial lymphocytes and lamina propria lymphocytes were released through processing of graft tissue. The input for sequencing was ileum tissue, taken approximately 35 weeks after intestinal transplantation. The receptors shown here come from a human patient who received an intestinal transplant, so some T cells may come from the graft donor.

The chain joins TRBV10-3 to TRBJ2-5; 7 bases match TRBD1. Trimming removed 1 base from V and 5 bases from J; junction bases left unmatched: 7. Per germline, CDR1 ENHRY and CDR2 SYGVKD. The CDR3 sequence is 15 residues long. Here the CDR3 reads CAISELTGSGETQYF. The CDR3 coding sequence is TGTGCCATCAGTGAGTTGACAGGGTCAGGGGAGACCCAGTACTTC.

The J gene is TRBJ2-5, the V gene TRBV6-6, with D uncertain. The CDR3 contains 16 residues. Germline V gene lookup returns CDR1 MNHNY and CDR2 SVGAGI (reference sequence). Trimming took 6 bases from V and 1 from J, leaving 18 bases between them. This chain's CDR3 is CASSALLPRTQETQYF. CDR3 coding DNA: TGTGCCAGCAGCGCCCTCCTTCCACGCACCCAAGAGACCCAGTACTTC.

The V gene is TRBV6-1, the J gene TRBJ1-2; D gene unclear. CDR1 and CDR2 from the germline V gene are MNHNS and SASEGT. Deletions cut 8 bases from V and 0 bases from J, with 16 bases between. The CDR3 sequence is 15 residues long. This CDR3 reads CASGPDLLANYGYTF. CDR3 DNA: TGTGCCAGCGGTCCGGACCTTTTAGCTAACTATGGCTACACCTTC.

This clone was seen only once. J is TRBJ2-5 and V is TRBV6-6; a weak D match, TRBD1 (5 bases). The CDR3 consists of 14 residues. CDR1 and CDR2 (germline): MNHNY, SVGAGI (reference sequence). Trimming left V 4 bases short and J 5 bases short, with 14 bases between. The CDR3 sequence is CASSSLQGSETQYF. CDR3 coding DNA: TGTGCCAGCAGTTCCCTCCAGGGATCCGAGACCCAGTACTTC.

This chain links TRBV6-5 with TRBJ2-3; 8 nucleotides align to TRBD2. Unmatched junction bases numbered 6, after V lost 5 bases and J lost 5 bases. Germline CDR1 is MNHEY and CDR2 is SVGAGI. The CDR3 spans 14 residues. The CDR3 nucleotides read TGTGCCAGCAGTAGCGGGGGAGCCCGAGATACGCAGTATTTT. Protein: CASSSGGARDTQYF.

The chain links TRBV18 to TRBJ2-3, with 7 bases fitting TRBD1. CDR1 and CDR2 from the germline V gene are KGHSH and LQKENI. This CDR3 is 16 amino acids long. The V segment lost 3 bases and the J segment 3 bases; nucleotides outside the gene matches: 9. As DNA, the CDR3 is TGTGCCAGCTCACCTTGGAAAGGGGGCCAAACAGATACGCAGTATTTT. This translates into CASSPWKGGQTDTQYF.

This clone has only a few counts. This chain connects TRBV28 to TRBJ1-3; 8 bases agree with TRBD1. The germline gives CDR1 MDHEN, CDR2 SYDVKM. CDR3 length equals 19 residues. Unmatched junction bases numbered 21, after V lost 8 bases and J lost 3 bases. The CDR3 loop reads CASQFGRDRFMHGGNTIYF. CDR3 nucleotide sequence: TGTGCCAGCCAATTCGGCCGGGACAGGTTTATGCACGGTGGAAACACCATATATTTT.

This clone was recorded only once. The chain combines TRBV6-6 with TRBJ2-1; D uncertain. With 5 bases removed from V and 3 bases from J, the gap between germline ends came to 17 bases. Germline CDR1 MNHNY, CDR2 SVGAGI (reference sequence). The CDR3 consists of 16 residues. The CDR3: CASSLSGRLFYNEQFF. CDR3 in DNA: TGTGCCAGCAGTCTGTCGGGCCGACTCTTCTACAATGAGCAGTTCTTC.